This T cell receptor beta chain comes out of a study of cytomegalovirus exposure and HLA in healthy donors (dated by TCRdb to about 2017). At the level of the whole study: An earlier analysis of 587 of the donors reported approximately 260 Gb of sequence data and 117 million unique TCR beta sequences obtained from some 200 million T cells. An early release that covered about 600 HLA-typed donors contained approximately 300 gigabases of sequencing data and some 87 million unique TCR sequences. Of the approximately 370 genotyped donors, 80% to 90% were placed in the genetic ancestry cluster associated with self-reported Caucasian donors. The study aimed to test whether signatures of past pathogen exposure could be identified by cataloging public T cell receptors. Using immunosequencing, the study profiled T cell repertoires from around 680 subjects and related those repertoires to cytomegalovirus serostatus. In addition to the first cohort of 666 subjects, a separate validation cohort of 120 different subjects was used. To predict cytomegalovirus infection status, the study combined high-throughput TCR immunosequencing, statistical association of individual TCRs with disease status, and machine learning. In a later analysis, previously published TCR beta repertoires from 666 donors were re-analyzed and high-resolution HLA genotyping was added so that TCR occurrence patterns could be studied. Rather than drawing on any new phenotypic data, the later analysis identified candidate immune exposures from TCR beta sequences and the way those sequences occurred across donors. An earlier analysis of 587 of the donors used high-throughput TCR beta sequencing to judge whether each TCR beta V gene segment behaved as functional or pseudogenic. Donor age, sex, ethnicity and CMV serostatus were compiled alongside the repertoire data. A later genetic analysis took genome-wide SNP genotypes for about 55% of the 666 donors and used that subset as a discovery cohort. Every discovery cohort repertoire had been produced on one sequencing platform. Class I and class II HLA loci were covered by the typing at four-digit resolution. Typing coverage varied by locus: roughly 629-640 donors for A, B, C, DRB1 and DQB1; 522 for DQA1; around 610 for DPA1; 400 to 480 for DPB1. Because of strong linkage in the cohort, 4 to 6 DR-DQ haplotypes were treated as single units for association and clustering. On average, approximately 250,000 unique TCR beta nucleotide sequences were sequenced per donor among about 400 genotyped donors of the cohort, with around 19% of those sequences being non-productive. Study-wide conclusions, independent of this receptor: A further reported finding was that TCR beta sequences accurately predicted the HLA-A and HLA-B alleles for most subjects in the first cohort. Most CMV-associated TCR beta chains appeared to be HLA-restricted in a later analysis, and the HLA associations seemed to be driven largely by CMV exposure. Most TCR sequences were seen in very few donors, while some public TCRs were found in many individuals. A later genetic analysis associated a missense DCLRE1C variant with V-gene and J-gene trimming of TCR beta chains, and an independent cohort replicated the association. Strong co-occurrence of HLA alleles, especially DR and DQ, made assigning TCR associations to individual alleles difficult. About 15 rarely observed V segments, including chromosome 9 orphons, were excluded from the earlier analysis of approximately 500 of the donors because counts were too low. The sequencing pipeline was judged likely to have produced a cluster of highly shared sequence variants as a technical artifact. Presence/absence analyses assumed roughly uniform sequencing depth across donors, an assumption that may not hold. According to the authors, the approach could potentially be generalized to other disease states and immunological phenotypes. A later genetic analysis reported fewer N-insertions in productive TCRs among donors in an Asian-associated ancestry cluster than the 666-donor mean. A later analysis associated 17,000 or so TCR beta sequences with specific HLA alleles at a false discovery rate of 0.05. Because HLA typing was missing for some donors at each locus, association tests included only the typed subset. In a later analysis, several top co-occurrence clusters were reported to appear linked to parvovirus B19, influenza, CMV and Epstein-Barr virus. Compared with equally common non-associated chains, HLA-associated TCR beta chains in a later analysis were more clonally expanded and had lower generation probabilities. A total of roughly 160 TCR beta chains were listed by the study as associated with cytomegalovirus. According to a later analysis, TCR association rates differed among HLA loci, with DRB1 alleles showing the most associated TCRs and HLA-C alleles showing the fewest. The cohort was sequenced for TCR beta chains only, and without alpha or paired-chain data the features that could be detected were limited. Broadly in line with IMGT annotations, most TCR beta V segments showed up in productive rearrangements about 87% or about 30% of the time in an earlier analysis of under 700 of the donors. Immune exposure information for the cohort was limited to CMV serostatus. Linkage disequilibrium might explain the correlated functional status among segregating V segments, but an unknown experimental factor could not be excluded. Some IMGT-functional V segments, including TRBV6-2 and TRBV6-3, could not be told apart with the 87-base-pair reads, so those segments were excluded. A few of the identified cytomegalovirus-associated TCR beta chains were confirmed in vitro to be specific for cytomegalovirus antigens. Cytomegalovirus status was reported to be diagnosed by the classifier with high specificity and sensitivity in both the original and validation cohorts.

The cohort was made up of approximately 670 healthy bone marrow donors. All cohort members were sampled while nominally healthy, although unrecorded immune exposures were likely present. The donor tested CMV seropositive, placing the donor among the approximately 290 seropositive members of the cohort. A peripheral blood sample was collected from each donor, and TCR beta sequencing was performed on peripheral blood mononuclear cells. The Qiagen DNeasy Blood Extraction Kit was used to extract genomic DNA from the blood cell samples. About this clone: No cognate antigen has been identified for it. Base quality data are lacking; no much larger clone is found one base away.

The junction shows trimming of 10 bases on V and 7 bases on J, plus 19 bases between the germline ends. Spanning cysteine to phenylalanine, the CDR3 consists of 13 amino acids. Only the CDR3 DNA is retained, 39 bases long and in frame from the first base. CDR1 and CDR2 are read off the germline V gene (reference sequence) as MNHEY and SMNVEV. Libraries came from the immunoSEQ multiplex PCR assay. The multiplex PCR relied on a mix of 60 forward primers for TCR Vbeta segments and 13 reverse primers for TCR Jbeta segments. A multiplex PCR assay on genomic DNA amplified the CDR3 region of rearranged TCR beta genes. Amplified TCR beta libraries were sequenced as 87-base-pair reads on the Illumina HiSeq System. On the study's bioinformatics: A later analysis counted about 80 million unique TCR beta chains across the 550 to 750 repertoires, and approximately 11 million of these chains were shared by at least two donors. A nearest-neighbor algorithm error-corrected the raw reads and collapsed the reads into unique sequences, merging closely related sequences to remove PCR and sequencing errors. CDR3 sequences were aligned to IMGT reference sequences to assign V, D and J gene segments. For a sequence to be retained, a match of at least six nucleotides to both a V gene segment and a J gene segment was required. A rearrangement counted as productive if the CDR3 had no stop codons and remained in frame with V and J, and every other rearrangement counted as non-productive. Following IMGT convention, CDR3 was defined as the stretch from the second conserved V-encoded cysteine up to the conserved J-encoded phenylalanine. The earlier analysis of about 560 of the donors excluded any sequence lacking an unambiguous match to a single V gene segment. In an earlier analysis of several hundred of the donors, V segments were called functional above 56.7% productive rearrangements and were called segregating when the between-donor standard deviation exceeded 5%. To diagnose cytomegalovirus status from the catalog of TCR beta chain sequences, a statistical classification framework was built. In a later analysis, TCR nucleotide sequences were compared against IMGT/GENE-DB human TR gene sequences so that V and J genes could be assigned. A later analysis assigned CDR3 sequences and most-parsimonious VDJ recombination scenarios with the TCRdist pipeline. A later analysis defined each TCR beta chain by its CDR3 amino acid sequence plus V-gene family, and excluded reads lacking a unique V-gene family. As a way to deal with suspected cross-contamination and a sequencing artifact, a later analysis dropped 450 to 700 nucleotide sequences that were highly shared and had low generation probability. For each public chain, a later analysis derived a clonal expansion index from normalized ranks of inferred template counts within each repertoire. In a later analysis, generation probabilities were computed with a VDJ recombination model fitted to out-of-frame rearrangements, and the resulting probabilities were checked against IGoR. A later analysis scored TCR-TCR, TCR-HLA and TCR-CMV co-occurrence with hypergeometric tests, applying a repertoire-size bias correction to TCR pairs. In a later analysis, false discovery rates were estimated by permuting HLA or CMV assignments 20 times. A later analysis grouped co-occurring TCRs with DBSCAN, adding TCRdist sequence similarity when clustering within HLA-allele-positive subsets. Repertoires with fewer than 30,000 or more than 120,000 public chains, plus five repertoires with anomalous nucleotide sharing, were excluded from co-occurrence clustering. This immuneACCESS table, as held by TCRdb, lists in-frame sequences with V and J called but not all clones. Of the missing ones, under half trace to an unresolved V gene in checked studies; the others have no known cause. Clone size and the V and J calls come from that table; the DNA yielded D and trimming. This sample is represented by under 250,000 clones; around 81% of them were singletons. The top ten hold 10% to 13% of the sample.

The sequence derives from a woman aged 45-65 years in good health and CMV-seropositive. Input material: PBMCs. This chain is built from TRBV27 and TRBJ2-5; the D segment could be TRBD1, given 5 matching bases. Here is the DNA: TGTGCCACCTATGGCAGGGTGAAGGGGACCCAGTACTTC. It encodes CATYGRVKGTQYF.